The 10 T cell receptor beta chains reported below all come from one sample, sequenced in a study of Tregs in tolerant kidney transplant recipients. Here immunoSEQ multiplex PCR was the method, and the copy in TCRdb shows in-frame clones only, minus some. The repertoire has over 50,000 clones, 80% to 90% of them found once; the top ten carry about 5%. Sequences were obtained from CD4+ T cells from blood. The source is a human donor in good health.

This clone came up many times. The CDR3 DNA reads TGCGCCAGCAGCCGTCCCCTCCGGGGACTAGCGGGGGGGCCGCATGAGCAGTTCTTC. It translates to CASSRPLRGLAGGPHEQFF. V is TRBV4-1 and J is TRBJ2-1; TRBD2 matches 16 bases. Germline values: CDR1 MGHRA, CDR2 YSYEKL. Germline trimming cut 4 bases from V and 8 bases from J; bases unmatched to any gene: 14. CDR3 length: 19 residues.

The chain employs TRBV9 and TRBJ2-5; no reliable D call. Deletions cut 3 bases from V and 4 bases from J, with 13 bases between. This CDR3 spans 14 amino acids. Germline CDR1 is SGDLS and CDR2 is YYNGEE. The CDR3 DNA follows: TGTGCCAGCAGCGCAGGTCAGGTGCCAGAGACCCAGTACTTC. Its protein product is CASSAGQVPETQYF.

The V call is TRBV11-2, the J call TRBJ2-5; TRBD2 matches at 10 bases. V was clipped by 3 bases and J by 5 bases; unmatched bases: 6. Germline V gene data show CDR1 as SGHAT and CDR2 as FQNNGV. This CDR3 is 15 amino acids long. CDR3 protein: CASSFASGGGETQYF. The CDR3 DNA is TGTGCCAGCAGCTTCGCTAGCGGGGGAGGGGAGACCCAGTACTTC.

The chain has TRBV18 and TRBJ1-4; TRBD1 is a possible D gene (6 bases). Germline CDR1 and CDR2: KGHSH and LQKENI. This CDR3 is built from 15 residues. V was trimmed by 6 bases and J by 2 bases, leaving 13 bases between them. The DNA for the CDR3 is TGTGCCAGCTCCCCCGGGACACCGACTAATGAAAAACTGTTTTTT. Translation: CASSPGTPTNEKLFF.

The chain combines TRBV6-6 with TRBJ2-7; no clear D gene. V was pared by 2 bases and J by 0 bases, with 14 bases between. The CDR3 sequence is 16 residues long. Germline V lookup: CDR1 MNHNY, CDR2 SVGAGI (reference sequence). The CDR3 nucleotides are TGTGCCAGCAGTTACCGAGACTGGATAAGCTCCTACGAGCAGTACTTC. Translating it yields CASSYRDWISSYEQYF.

The chain uses TRBV6-6 and TRBJ2-3; D not resolved. V gave up 2 bases and J gave up 6 bases, with 6 bases separating them. The CDR3 contains 12 residues. The germline gives CDR1 MNHNY, CDR2 SVGAGI (reference sequence). CDR3 sequence (DNA): TGTGCCAGCAGTTACGACGGGGATACGCAGTATTTT. Translated: CASSYDGDTQYF.

The chain joins TRBV9 to TRBJ2-1, with D perhaps matching TRBD2 (6 bases). Per germline, CDR1 SGDLS and CDR2 YYNGEE. Deletions cut 0 bases from V and 4 bases from J, with 17 bases between. The CDR3 consists of 17 residues. The CDR3 reads CASSVALGGDLYNEQFF. The DNA of the CDR3 is TGTGCCAGCAGCGTAGCACTGGGGGGAGACCTTTACAATGAGCAGTTCTTC.

This chain uses TRBV5-6 with TRBJ2-6, with D unresolved. CDR1 SGHDT and CDR2 YYEEEE come from the germline V gene. The CDR3 extends over 16 amino acids. V was trimmed by 4 bases and J by 1 base, leaving 12 bases between them. CDR3 loop: CASSPRPTSGANVLTF. CDR3 DNA: TGTGCCAGCAGCCCTCGGCCCACATCTGGGGCCAACGTCCTGACTTTC.

The J gene is TRBJ1-5, the V gene TRBV23-1; no clear D. TRBV23-1 carries the ORF label, with uncertain function. V lost 0 bases and J lost 0, with 24 bases in between. The CDR3 consists of 21 residues. The CDR3 sequence: CASSQSLGIRPDDYSNQPQHF. CDR3 DNA: TGCGCCAGCAGTCAATCTTTGGGGATACGACCCGACGACTATAGCAATCAGCCCCAGCATTTT.

The V call is TRBV7-2, the J call TRBJ2-5, with D unresolved. With 5 bases removed from V and 3 bases from J, the gap between germline ends came to 13 bases. This CDR3 is built from 14 residues. Germline assignment: CDR1 SGHTA and CDR2 FQGNSA. CDR3 loop: CASSRRAVEETQYF. CDR3 coding DNA: TGTGCCAGCAGCCGACGCGCGGTGGAAGAGACCCAGTACTTC.